Described below is a single TCR beta chain sequence and its context. This clonotype was observed a few times. Its antigen has not been determined. Qualities for individual bases were not recorded, and no much larger clone is one base off. The source of the sample is a study of regulatory T cells in long-lasting Graves disease (dated by TCRdb to about 2021). Notes on the research overall: Persistent Graves' disease meant more than 5 years of antithyroid drug treatment with TSH receptor autoantibodies that stayed positive. On average, persistent Graves' disease patients in the clinical cohort had been on antithyroid drugs for about 10 years. Peripheral blood TCR sequencing and RNA sequencing compared persistent Graves' disease patients with newly diagnosed Graves' disease patients. TCR sequencing covered 13 persistent and approximately 20 newly diagnosed Graves' disease patients, some 33 samples in total. The study took place in China and was registered as a clinical trial.

Study-wide conclusions, independent of this receptor: Persistent Graves' disease patients showed lower TCR Shannon entropy and fewer highly expanded clones than newly diagnosed patients, suggesting clonal expansion. The small sample size was acknowledged by the authors as a limitation that may reduce accuracy. Only the TCR beta chain was sequenced and analyzed. Peripheral blood alone was examined, since thyroid tissue, which constituted the primary lesion, could not be accessed. A larger number of public clonotypes was shared among persistent patients (fewer than 3,000) than among newly diagnosed patients (approximately 930). Persistent disease showed preferential use of TRBV28, TRBJ1-2 and TRBJ2-5, whereas newly diagnosed disease favored TRBV20-1 and TRBJ2-1.

This specimen's time point label, per the study, means: persistent/refractory GD, antithyroid drugs over 5 years with positive TRAb. For both TCR sequencing and RNA sequencing, RNA was extracted from PBMCs in TRIzol. The diagnosis of Graves' disease was made according to American Thyroid Association guidelines. Patients for the study were recruited at an endocrinology department in Xi'an, China. Each patient gave 8.5 to 9.5 milliliters of peripheral blood, collected in an EDTA anticoagulant tube. Ficoll Paque Plus density gradient separation was used to isolate PBMCs, and no further T cell sorting was performed. An Agilent 2100 Bioanalyzer and agarose gel were used to assess RNA quality, and a NanoDrop 2000 was used to measure RNA concentration. Trimming takes 8 bases off V and 1 base off J; junction bases not matched to a gene: 13. CDR1 MNHNS and CDR2 SASEGT are derived from the germline V gene. There are 16 amino acids in the CDR3, from cysteine to phenylalanine inclusive. CDR3 DNA only is kept here, 48 bases in frame from base 1.

The library was prepared using multiplex PCR. Sequencing instrument: Illumina HiSeq 4000. iRepertoire HTBI primers and Arm-PCR amplification of CDR3 regions were used to construct TCR beta libraries. PCR products were gel purified before sequencing. The authors' pipeline ran thus. Gene usage analysis of CDR3 amino acid clonotypes used the approximately 62 TRBV and around 14 TRBJ segments found across samples. Filtered high-quality paired reads were merged into contigs using COPE and FqMerger. Contigs were aligned with BLAST to IMGT TRBV, TRBD and TRBJ reference genes, and CDR3 was defined per IMGT. Clonotypes above 0.1% frequency were classified as highly expanded clones. Shannon entropy was used to measure repertoire diversity, and the Gini coefficient was used to measure V-J evenness. Clonotypes shared by more than one individual were considered public. Using fastp trimming at Q25 and MiXCR clonotype assembly, TCRdb reanalyzed the public sequencing data and kept in-frame beta chains. Identical CDR3 protein sequences are pooled into one entry, listed with their most common genes and DNA. The V and J calls, along with clone size, are taken from TCRdb and not from the paper's own processing. The sample records a few hundred thousand distinct CDR3 sequences, about a quarter of which are singletons. Around 26% of the sample is taken by the ten largest.

The material was peripheral blood mononuclear cells (PBMCs), obtained when the disease was refractory, from a patient treated with antithyroid drugs. Here the chain combines TRBV6-1 and TRBJ1-1; 7 of the junction bases match TRBD1. This TCR came from a female donor with Graves disease. The nucleotides read TGTGCCAGCCGGGTAGGGGGCAGCGGTACGAACACTGAAGCTTTCTTT. Translation gives CASRVGGSGTNTEAFF.